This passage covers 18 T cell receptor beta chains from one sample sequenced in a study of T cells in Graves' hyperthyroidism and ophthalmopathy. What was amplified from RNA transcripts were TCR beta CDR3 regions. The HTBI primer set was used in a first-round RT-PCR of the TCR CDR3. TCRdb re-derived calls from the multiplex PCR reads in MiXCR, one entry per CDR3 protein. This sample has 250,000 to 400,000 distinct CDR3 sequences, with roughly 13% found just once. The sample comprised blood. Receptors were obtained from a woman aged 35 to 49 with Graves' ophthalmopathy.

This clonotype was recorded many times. This CDR3 is CASSAQDNSYEQYF. Written as DNA, the CDR3 is TGTGCCAGCAGCGCACAGGATAACTCCTACGAGCAGTACTTC. V and J are TRBV13 and TRBJ2-7; D may be TRBD1 (5 bases). The V end lost 5 bases, the J end lost 0 bases, and 11 bases lay between the germline ends. Germline V gives CDR1 PRHDT, CDR2 FYEKMQ (reference sequence). This CDR3 spans 14 amino acids.

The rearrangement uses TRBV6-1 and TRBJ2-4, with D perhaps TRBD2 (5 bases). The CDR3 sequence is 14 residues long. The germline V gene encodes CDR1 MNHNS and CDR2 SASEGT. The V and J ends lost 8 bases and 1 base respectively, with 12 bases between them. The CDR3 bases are TGTGCCAGCCAAGAGGGTTATGCCAAAAACATTCAGTACTTC. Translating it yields CASQEGYAKNIQYF.

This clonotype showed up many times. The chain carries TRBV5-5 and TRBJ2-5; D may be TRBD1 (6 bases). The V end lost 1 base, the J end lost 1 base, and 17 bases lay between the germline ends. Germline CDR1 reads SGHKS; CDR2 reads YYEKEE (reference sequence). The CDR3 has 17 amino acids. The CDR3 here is CASSLTDRRGSQETQYF. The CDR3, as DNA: TGTGCCAGCAGCTTGACCGACAGGCGCGGATCCCAAGAGACCCAGTACTTC.

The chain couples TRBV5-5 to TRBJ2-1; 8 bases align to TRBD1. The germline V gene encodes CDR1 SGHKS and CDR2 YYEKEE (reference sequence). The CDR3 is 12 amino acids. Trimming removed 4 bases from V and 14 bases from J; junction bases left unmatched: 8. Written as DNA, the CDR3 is TGTGCCAGCAGCCCCCCGGACAGGGACAAGTTCTTC. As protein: CASSPPDRDKFF.

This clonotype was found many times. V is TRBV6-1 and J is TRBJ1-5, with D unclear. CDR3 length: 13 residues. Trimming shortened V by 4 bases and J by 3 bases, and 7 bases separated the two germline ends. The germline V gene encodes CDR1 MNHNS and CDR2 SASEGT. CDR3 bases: TGTGCCAGCAGTGCCGGACTCAATCAGCCCCAGCATTTT. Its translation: CASSAGLNQPQHF.

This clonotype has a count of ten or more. The CDR3 sequence: CASSLGWAVKEAFF. DNA of the CDR3: TGTGCCAGCAGCTTAGGCTGGGCAGTCAAAGAAGCTTTCTTT. The V gene is TRBV7-9, the J gene TRBJ1-1; no clear D gene. V was clipped by 1 base and J by 8 bases, with 14 bases between them. In germline, CDR1 is SEHNR, CDR2 FQNEAQ (reference sequence). This CDR3 region has 14 residues.

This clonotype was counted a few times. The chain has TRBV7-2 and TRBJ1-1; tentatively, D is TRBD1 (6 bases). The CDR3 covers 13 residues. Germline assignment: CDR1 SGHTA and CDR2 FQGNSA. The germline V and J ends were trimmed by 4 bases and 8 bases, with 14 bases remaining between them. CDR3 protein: CASSSQGRLEAFF. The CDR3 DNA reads TGTGCCAGCAGCTCACAGGGTCGCTTGGAAGCTTTCTTT.

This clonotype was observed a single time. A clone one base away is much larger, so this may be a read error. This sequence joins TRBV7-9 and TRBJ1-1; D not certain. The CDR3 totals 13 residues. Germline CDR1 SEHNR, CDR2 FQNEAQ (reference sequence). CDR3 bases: TGTGCCGGCAGCATAACCTTGAACACTGAAGCTTTCTTT. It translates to CAGSITLNTEAFF.

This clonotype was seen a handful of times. For the CDR3, the DNA is TGTGCCAGTAGAAAACAGGGATCCGGAAACACCATATATTTT. Its translation: CASRKQGSGNTIYF. The chain employs TRBV19 and TRBJ1-3, with D perhaps matching TRBD1 (6 bases). Germline V CDR1 and CDR2: LNHDA, SQIVND (reference sequence). Trimming pared 6 bases from V and 4 bases from J, leaving 13 bases between. The CDR3 sequence is 14 residues long. The variable domain in full, completed from reference TRBV19 and TRBJ1-3, reads DGGITQSPKYLFRKEGQNVTLSCEQNLNHDAMYWYRQDPGQGLRLIYYSQIVNDFQKGDIAEGYSVSREKKESFPLTVTSAQKNPTAFYLCASRKQGSGNTIYFGEGSWLTVV.

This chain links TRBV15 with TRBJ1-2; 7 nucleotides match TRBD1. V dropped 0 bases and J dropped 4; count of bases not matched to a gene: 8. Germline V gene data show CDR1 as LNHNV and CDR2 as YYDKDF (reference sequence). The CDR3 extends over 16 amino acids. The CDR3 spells CATSRDRGTASYGYTF. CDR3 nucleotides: TGTGCCACCAGCAGAGATCGGGGGACAGCCTCCTATGGCTACACCTTC.

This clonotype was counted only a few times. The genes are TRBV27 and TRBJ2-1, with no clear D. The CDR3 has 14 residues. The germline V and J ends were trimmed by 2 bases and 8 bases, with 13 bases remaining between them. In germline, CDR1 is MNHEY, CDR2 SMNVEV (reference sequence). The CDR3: CASSLSPKFDEQFF. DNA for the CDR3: TGTGCCAGCAGTTTAAGCCCCAAGTTCGATGAGCAGTTCTTC.

The CDR3 loop is CASSQRRGGLNEQFF. The CDR3 DNA reads TGTGCCAGCAGCCAAAGACGGGGAGGACTCAATGAGCAGTTCTTC. The chain carries TRBV3-1 and TRBJ2-1; tentative D call: TRBD2 (6 bases). V lost 2 bases and J lost 6, with 14 bases in between. The length of the CDR3 is 15 residues. Germline-derived CDR1 and CDR2 are LGHDT and YNNKEL (reference sequence).

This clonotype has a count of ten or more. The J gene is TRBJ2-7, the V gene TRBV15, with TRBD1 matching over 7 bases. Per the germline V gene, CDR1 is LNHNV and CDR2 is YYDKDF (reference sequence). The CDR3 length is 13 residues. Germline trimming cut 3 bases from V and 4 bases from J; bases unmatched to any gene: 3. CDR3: CATSSYRGYEQYF. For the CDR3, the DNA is TGTGCCACCAGCAGCTACAGGGGATACGAGCAGTACTTC. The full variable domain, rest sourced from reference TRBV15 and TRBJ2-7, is DAMVIQNPRYQVTQFGKPVTLSCSQTLNHNVMYWYQQKSSQAPKLLFHYYDKDFNNEADTPDNFQSRRPNTSFCFLDIRSPGLGDTAMYLCATSSYRGYEQYFGPGTRLTVT.

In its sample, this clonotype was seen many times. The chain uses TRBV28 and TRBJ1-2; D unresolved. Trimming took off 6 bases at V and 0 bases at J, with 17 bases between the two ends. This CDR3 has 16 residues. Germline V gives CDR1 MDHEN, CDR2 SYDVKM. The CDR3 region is CASSKQLGFSNYGYTF. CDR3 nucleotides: TGTGCCAGCAGCAAGCAGCTAGGGTTCTCTAACTATGGCTACACCTTC.

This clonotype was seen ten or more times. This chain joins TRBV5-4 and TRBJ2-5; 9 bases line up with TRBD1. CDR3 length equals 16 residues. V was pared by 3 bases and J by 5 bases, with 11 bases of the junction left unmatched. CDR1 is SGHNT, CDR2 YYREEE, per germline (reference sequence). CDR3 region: CASSWTGVGQLETQYF. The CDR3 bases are TGTGCCAGCAGCTGGACAGGGGTGGGACAGTTGGAGACCCAGTACTTC.

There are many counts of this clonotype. The CDR3 region has the DNA TGTGCTTCAAGTCCTCACTCCAGCACCTACGAGCAGTACTTC. As protein: CASSPHSSTYEQYF. V and J are TRBV28 and TRBJ2-7; D not certain. Germline lookup yields CDR1 MDHEN and CDR2 SYDVKM. The CDR3 length is 14 residues.

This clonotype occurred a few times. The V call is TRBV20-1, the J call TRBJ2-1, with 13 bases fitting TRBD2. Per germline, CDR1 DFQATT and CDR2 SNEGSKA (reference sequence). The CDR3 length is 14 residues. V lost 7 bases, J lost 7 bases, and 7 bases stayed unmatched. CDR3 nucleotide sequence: TGCAGTGTGGGGGGACTAGCGGGGACGAATGAGCAGTTCTTC. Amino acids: CSVGGLAGTNEQFF.

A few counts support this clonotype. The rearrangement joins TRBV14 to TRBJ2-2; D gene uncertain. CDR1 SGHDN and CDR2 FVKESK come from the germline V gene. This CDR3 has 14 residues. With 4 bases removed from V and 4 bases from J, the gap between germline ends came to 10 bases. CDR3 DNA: TGTGCCAGCAGCCTTGGGCACAGCACCGGGGAGCTGTTTTTT. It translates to CASSLGHSTGELFF. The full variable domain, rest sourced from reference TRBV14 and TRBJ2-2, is EAGVTQFPSHSVIEKGQTVTLRCDPISGHDNLYWYRRVMGKEIKFLLHFVKESKQDESGMPNNRFLAERTGGTYSTLKVQPAELEDSGVYFCASSLGHSTGELFFGEGSRLTVL.